This entry lists 8 T cell receptor beta chains sequenced from one sample in a study of T cell responses to AZD1222 COVID-19 vaccine. The repertoire was sequenced with immunoSEQ multiplex PCR; TCRdb's copy has only in-frame clones and lacks some. The sample comprises about 120,000 clones, about 90% of which are singletons, and almost 5.5% rests with the top ten. Material: peripheral blood, obtained on day 0 of AZD1222 vaccination. The receptors were sampled from an adult in good health.

The CDR3 region has the DNA TGTGCCAGCAGCTTACAGGGGAGTACTGAAGCTTTCTTT. Translated: CASSLQGSTEAFF. The chain uses TRBV11-3 and TRBJ1-1, with D perhaps TRBD1 (6 bases). The V gene lost 2 bases and the J gene lost 5 bases, with 9 bases spanning the gap. This CDR3 comprises 13 residues. CDR1 and CDR2 (germline): SGHNT, YENEEA.

This chain uses TRBV19 with TRBJ1-2, with 9 bases matching TRBD1. Trimming at V came to 3 bases and at J to 7 bases, leaving 15 bases not matched to a gene. CDR3 size: 17 residues. Per germline, CDR1 LNHDA and CDR2 SQIVND (reference sequence). The CDR3 nucleotides read TGTGCCAGTAGTATCCCCGACCCCGGACAGGGGCCGGGTGGCTACACCTTC. Its translation: CASSIPDPGQGPGGYTF.

V and J are TRBV28 and TRBJ2-7; 10 bases are a match to TRBD2. V lost 4 bases and J lost 0; bases outside the gene matches: 15. This CDR3 is built from 19 residues. Per germline, CDR1 MDHEN and CDR2 SYDVKM. As DNA, the CDR3 is TGTGCCAGCAGTTCGCCCCTGACTAGCGGGTTTTCAAGCTCCTACGAGCAGTACTTC. Protein: CASSSPLTSGFSSSYEQYF.

This chain connects TRBV28 to TRBJ1-4; D ambiguous. V was pared by 6 bases and J by 4 bases, with 12 bases between. The V gene's germline CDR1 is MDHEN and CDR2 SYDVKM. This CDR3 spans 14 amino acids. In nucleotides, the CDR3 is TGTGCCAGCAGACCTGGACGGAATAATGAAAAACTGTTTTTT. This codes for CASRPGRNNEKLFF.

V usage is TRBV11-2 and J usage is TRBJ2-7; 8 bases fit TRBD1. Germline CDR1 and CDR2: SGHAT and FQNNGV. The CDR3 runs to 15 residues. V lost 5 bases, J lost 6 bases, and 12 bases stayed unmatched. CDR3 in amino acids: CASSHFRDRGSEQYF. Here the CDR3 DNA reads TGTGCCAGCAGCCACTTTAGAGACAGGGGCTCCGAGCAGTACTTC.

The chain links TRBV18 to TRBJ1-2, with D tentatively TRBD1 (5 bases). V shed 1 base and J shed 8 bases, with 11 bases lying between them. Germline assignment: CDR1 KGHSH and CDR2 LQKENI. The CDR3 is 13 amino acids. CDR3 sequence: CASSPRGEGGYTF. CDR3 in DNA: TGTGCCAGCTCACCACGGGGGGAAGGAGGCTACACCTTC. Together with reference TRBV18 and TRBJ1-2, the CDR3 gives the full variable domain: NAGVMQNPRHLVRRRGQEARLRCSPMKGHSHVYWYRQLPEEGLKFMVYLQKENIIDESGMPKERFSAEFPKEGPSILRIQQVVRGDSAAYFCASSPRGEGGYTFGSGTRLTVV.

The CDR3 is CASSQDFSRAQTGGYTF. In DNA, the CDR3 is TGCGCCAGCAGCCAAGATTTCTCCCGGGCGCAGACTGGGGGCTACACCTTC. J is TRBJ1-2 and V is TRBV4-1; D remains ambiguous. Germline V gene lookup returns CDR1 MGHRA and CDR2 YSYEKL. Trimming shortened V by 0 bases and J by 8 bases, and 22 bases separated the two germline ends. The CDR3 is made up of 17 amino acids.

This sequence joins TRBV6-2 or TRBV6-3 and TRBJ1-5; 8 nucleotides agree with TRBD1. V shed 6 bases, J shed 3 bases, and the junction held 4 bases outside the gene matches. The germline V gene has CDR1 MNHEY and CDR2 SVGEGT. The length of the CDR3 is 14 residues. The CDR3 DNA follows: TGTGCCAGCAGCCCGGACAGGGACAATCAGCCCCAGCATTTT. It yields the protein CASSPDRDNQPQHF.